This T cell receptor beta chain comes out of a study of neurological immune-mediated disorders. The healthy controls volunteered at a blood bank in Maryland, USA. Each TCR transcript was tagged with a 10-nucleotide random UMI during 5'RACE. Sequencing of 15-18 subjects in each run yielded over 190 million TCR-beta sequences. TCRdb reprocessed the 5' RACE reads with MiXCR, giving one entry per CDR3 protein. The table includes under 90,000 distinct CDR3 sequences, approximately 10% detected once. Study-wide results and limits: Healthy controls had more TCR clonal expansion than multiple sclerosis, which showed the least, whereas HTLV-1-associated myelopathy showed the most.

The CDR3 runs 13 residues. The ends were cut back, 7 bases at V and 5 bases at J, with 14 bases in the middle. This clonotype was counted many times. What it binds is not known. The gene calls are TRBV12-3 or TRBV12-4 and TRBJ2-5; no clear D gene. The clonotype comes from a man between 40 and 49 years old in good health. Sequencing input: PBMCs. CDR3 amino acids: CASNSGEEETQYF. In nucleotides, the CDR3 is TGTGCCAGCAATTCGGGCGAGGAGGAGACCCAGTACTTC.